This T cell receptor (beta chain) was captured in a study of cytotoxic CD8 clonotypes in ibrutinib-treated CLL. V was shortened by 2 bases and J by 3 bases, with 11 bases between the two germline ends. Germline V CDR1 and CDR2: MNHEY, SVGAGI. There are 14 residues in the CDR3. Depth targeted 1 in 200,000 to 1 in 1 million T cells, averaging roughly 9.3x coverage per clonotype. Assay used: immunoSEQ multiplex PCR; TCRdb lists only in-frame clones, some missing. The profile shows 140,000 or so clones, around 80% of them singletons. V is TRBV6-5 and J is TRBJ2-7; D might be TRBD1 or TRBD2, each matching 5 bases. This TCR derives from a human donor with chronic lymphocytic leukemia. The sample here was PBMCs, taken after 12 months of ibrutinib treatment. CDR3 protein: CASSYRDGHYEQYF. The CDR3 DNA sequence: TGTGCCAGCAGTTACCGGGACGGACACTACGAGCAGTACTTC.